This T cell receptor beta chain was documented in a study of blood T cell repertoires in COVID-19 (dated by TCRdb to about 2020). About the study as a whole: The collaborator samples originated in the United States, Italy and Spain and spanned the acute and convalescent phases of COVID-19. Where available, HLA class I and class II types were taken from metadata supplied by the sample provider and were not determined by assay-based typing. The repertoires were released in a freely available public database intended as a resource for research on the immune response to SARS-CoV-2. The prospective study material was composed of cDNA or gDNA derived from T cells, B-cell-depleted T cells, or PBMCs. Deeply sampled blood TCRbeta repertoires from subjects exposed to, actively infected with, or recovered from COVID-19 were included in the dataset. The sample metadata nearly always contained a de-identified subject ID, COVID-19 status, age in years and sex. The samples were drawn from two sources: the first 160 participants of the ongoing ImmuneRACE study, and approximately 1,300 subjects contributed by 6 global collaborators.

Collaborating institutions collected whole blood in K2EDTA tubes following their own protocols. For TCRbeta analysis, collaborator samples were shipped as frozen whole blood, as isolated PBMCs, or as DNA extracted from either sample type. Regarding this clone: This clone's antigen is unknown. Per-base qualities were not stored, and no clone one base away is much larger.

The paper's findings and limits, for the study overall: How much clinical and demographic metadata was included differed by source and by participant, and the metadata was provided uncurated.

TCRbeta CDR3 regions were amplified from genomic DNA using the immunoSEQ Assay, a bias-controlled multiplex PCR. On the authors' methods: Nucleated cell counts per sample were estimated from amplification of reference gene primers within the assay. Sequence reads were collapsed and filtered to measure the absolute abundance of every unique TCRbeta CDR3 rearrangement. For each sample, productive Simpson clonality was calculated as the square root of Simpson's diversity index across productive rearrangements. TCRdb retrieved this table from immuneACCESS and kept in-frame rearrangements only. Not all clones are present; in checked studies, unresolved V genes account for under half, and no reason is known for the remainder. Clonal size and the V and J genes are those of that table, whereas D and trimming came from the DNA. This sample holds roughly 160,000 clones; around 90% were observed only once. Roughly 25% of the sample goes to the ten largest clones.

Sequenced input: peripheral blood. The receptor's source is a man between 60 and 70 years old with acute or convalescent COVID-19.

The nucleotide sequence is TGCGCCAGCAGCTTGGCTGGAGCGGTAGATACGCAGTATTTT. It codes for CASSLAGAVDTQYF. The chain uses TRBV5-1 and TRBJ2-3, with TRBD2 perhaps the D gene, on 5 matching bases. Taken from cysteine to phenylalanine, the CDR3 has 14 residues. Only the CDR3 DNA is retained, 42 bases long and in frame from the first base. V is shortened by 0 bases, J by 5 bases, and the region joining them spans 10 bases. Based on the germline V gene, the CDR1 and CDR2 sequences are SGHRS and YFSETQ.